This TCR beta chain stems from a study of neurological immune-mediated disorders. In germline, CDR1 is KGHDR, CDR2 SFDVKD. The CDR3 has 14 amino acids. Trimming pared 1 base from V and 4 bases from J, leaving 9 bases between. Regarding the study as a whole: HTLV-1-associated myelopathy had the most TCR clonal expansion, whereas multiple sclerosis had the least (lower than in healthy controls). No CDR3 amino acid sequences recurred among expanded clones across subjects, suggesting private repertoires in all groups.

This clonotype was seen repeatedly, ten times or more. No antigen is known for it. Each CDR3 protein gets one entry after TCRdb re-called the 5' RACE reads with MiXCR. The sample lists roughly 60,000 distinct CDR3 sequences; roughly 4.8% were seen once. This TCR was recovered from a woman aged 50 to 65 with multiple sclerosis. The chain uses TRBV24-1 and TRBJ1-2; unclear D gene. The specimen sequenced was PBMCs. DNA for the CDR3: TGTGCCACCAGTGATTTTCGCCGGAGCTATGGCTACACCTTC. It is translated as CATSDFRRSYGYTF.